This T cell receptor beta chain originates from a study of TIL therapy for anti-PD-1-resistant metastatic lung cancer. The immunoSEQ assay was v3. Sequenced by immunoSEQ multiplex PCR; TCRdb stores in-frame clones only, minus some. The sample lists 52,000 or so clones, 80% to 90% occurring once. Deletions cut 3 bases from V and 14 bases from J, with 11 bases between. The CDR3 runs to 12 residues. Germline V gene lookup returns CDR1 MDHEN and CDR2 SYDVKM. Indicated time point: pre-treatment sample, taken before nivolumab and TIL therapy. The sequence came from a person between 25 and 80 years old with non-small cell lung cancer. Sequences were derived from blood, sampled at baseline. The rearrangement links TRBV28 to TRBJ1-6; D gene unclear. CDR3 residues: CASSLALSTLHF. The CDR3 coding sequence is TGTGCCAGCAGTTTGGCCTTATCGACCCTCCACTTT.